This TCR beta chain was captured by sequencing in a study of long-term antiretroviral therapy in people with HIV. Germline lookup yields CDR1 MNHEY and CDR2 SMNVEV (reference sequence). This CDR3 contains 15 residues. Trimming left V 2 bases short and J 6 bases short, with 14 bases between. The study, taken as a whole, reports: No data on ART adherence, viral resistance or therapy changes. Following ART, diversity rose but still fell short of transplant donor controls.

Regarding this clone: What it binds is not known.

People in the study who had HIV all got their treatment in the United States. Samples were assayed with immunoSEQ v3.0 at survey level. Roughly 40,000-55,000 T-cell genomes per sample were the sequencing target. This table comes from immunoSEQ multiplex PCR, and its TCRdb copy is limited to in-frame clones, with some not included. This table has around 29,000 clones, just under 90% appearing once. The rearrangement uses TRBV27 and TRBJ1-5, with D hard to call. The clonotype was recovered from a man in his forties or fifties with HIV. This sample comprised unsorted PBMCs, obtained 3.2 years before starting antiretroviral therapy. CDR3 bases: TGTGCCAGCAGTTTACGGCAGGATGGAGCTCAGCCCCAGCATTTT. Protein sequence: CASSLRQDGAQPQHF.